What follows are 5 T cell receptor beta chains derived from one specimen sequenced in a study of T cell responses to AZD1222 COVID-19 vaccine. TCRdb keeps only in-frame clones here, not all; method: immunoSEQ multiplex PCR. The data contain approximately 80,000 clones, about 84% of them singletons. Specimen: peripheral blood, collected on day 0 of AZD1222 vaccination. The origin of the receptors is an adult in good health.

Only one count was recorded for this clone. The chain links TRBV4-1 to TRBJ2-1; D gene uncertain. V was shortened by 1 base and J by 10 bases, with 11 bases between the two germline ends. This CDR3 comprises 13 residues. The germline V gene encodes CDR1 MGHRA and CDR2 YSYEKL. Here the CDR3 DNA reads TGCGCCAGCAGCCAAGTTTGGCACGGCGAGCAGTTCTTC. Protein sequence: CASSQVWHGEQFF.

The gene calls are TRBV15 and TRBJ2-3, with 9 bases aligning to TRBD2. This CDR3 is built from 15 residues. Germline trimming cut 5 bases from V and 4 bases from J; bases unmatched to any gene: 7. CDR1 is LNHNV, CDR2 YYDKDF, per germline (reference sequence). CDR3 DNA sequence: TGTGCCACCAGCCCTGGGACTAGCTTGGCAGATACGCAGTATTTT. It encodes CATSPGTSLADTQYF.

V and J are TRBV6-5 and TRBJ1-4, with unresolved D. With 8 bases removed from V and 0 bases from J, the gap between germline ends came to 7 bases. The CDR3 totals 13 residues. The germline V gene encodes CDR1 MNHEY and CDR2 SVGAGI. This CDR3 reads CASEIATNEKLFF. The CDR3 DNA reads TGTGCCAGCGAGATTGCAACTAATGAAAAACTGTTTTTT.

This clone has more than one count but fewer than ten. V usage is TRBV4-1 and J usage is TRBJ2-5; 7 bases map to TRBD2. This CDR3 spans 16 amino acids. Germline V gives CDR1 MGHRA, CDR2 YSYEKL. Trimming cost V 1 base and J 5 bases; bases outside gene matches: 10. The CDR3 here is CASSQVLGGGGETQYF. CDR3 nucleotide sequence: TGCGCCAGCAGCCAAGTCCTTGGGGGGGGAGGTGAGACCCAGTACTTC.

The chain employs TRBV30 and TRBJ2-2, with D possibly called TRBD1 or TRBD2 (5 bases each). Germline lookup yields CDR1 GTSNPN and CDR2 SVGIG (reference sequence). V shed 4 bases and J shed 3 bases, with 15 bases lying between them. This CDR3 has 15 amino acids. CDR3 DNA: TGTGCCTGGACTCCCAAACGGGGCTACACCGGGGAGCTGTTTTTT. Its translation is CAWTPKRGYTGELFF. Variable domain in full (rest from reference TRBV30 and TRBJ2-2): SQTIHQWPATLVQPVGSPLSLECTVEGTSNPNLYWYRQAAGRGLQLLFYSVGIGQISSEVPQNLSASRPQDRQFILSSKKLLLSDSGFYLCAWTPKRGYTGELFFGEGSRLTVL.